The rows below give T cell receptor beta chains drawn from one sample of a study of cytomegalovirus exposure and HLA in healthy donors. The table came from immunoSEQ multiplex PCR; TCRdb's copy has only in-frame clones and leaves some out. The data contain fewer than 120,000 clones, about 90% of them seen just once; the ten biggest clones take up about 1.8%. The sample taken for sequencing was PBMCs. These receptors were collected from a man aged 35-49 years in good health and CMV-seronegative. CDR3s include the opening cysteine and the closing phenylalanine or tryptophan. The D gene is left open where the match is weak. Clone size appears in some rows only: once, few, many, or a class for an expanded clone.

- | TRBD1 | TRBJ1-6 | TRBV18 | CASAGQQGSPLHF | TGTGCCAGCGCGGGACAGCAGGGATCACCCCTCCACTTT
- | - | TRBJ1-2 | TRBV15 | CATSRDNQNAGYTF | TGTGCCACCAGCAGAGATAATCAAAACGCGGGCTACACCTTC
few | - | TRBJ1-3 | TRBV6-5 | CASLDGQGPGNTIYF | TGTGCCAGCCTAGACGGGCAGGGGCCTGGAAACACCATATATTTT
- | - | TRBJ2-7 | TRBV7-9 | CASSLSSGDRYEQYF | TGTGCCAGCAGCTTATCATCGGGTGACAGGTACGAGCAGTACTTC
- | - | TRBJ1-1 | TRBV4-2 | CASTLDRMNTEAFF | TGTGCCAGCACCCTAGACAGGATGAACACTGAAGCTTTCTTT
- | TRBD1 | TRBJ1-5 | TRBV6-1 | CASSHQGVSNQPQHF | TGTGCCAGCTCCCACCAGGGGGTTAGCAATCAGCCCCAGCATTTT
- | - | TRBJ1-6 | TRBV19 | CASSSLGVYNSPLHF | TGTGCCAGTAGTTCCCTAGGGGTCTATAATTCACCCCTCCACTTT
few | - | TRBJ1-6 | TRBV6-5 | CASGGMPLHF | TGTGCCAGCGGCGGGATGCCCCTCCACTTT
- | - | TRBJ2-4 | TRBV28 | CASSLAVVAKNIQYF | TGTGCCAGCAGTTTAGCGGTCGTAGCCAAAAACATTCAGTACTTC
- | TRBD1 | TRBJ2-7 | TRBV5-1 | CASSGTGGQYEQYF | TGCGCCAGCAGCGGGACAGGGGGTCAATACGAGCAGTACTTC
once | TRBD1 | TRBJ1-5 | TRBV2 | CASRTQGAPNQPQHF | TGTGCCAGCAGAACCCAGGGGGCGCCGAATCAGCCCCAGCATTTT
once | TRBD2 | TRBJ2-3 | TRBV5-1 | CASSRTSGVPTDTQYF | TGCGCCAGCAGCCGGACTAGCGGGGTTCCCACAGATACGCAGTATTTT
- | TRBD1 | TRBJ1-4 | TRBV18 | CASSYGQGGTNEKLFF | TGTGCCAGCTCCTATGGACAGGGAGGAACTAATGAAAAACTGTTTTTT
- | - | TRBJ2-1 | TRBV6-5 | CASILDCLIYNEQFF | TGTGCCAGCATCCTAGACTGTTTAATCTACAATGAGCAGTTCTTC
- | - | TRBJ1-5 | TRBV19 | CASSIDRRETYSNQPQHF | TGTGCCAGTAGTATAGATCGCAGGGAAACCTATAGCAATCAGCCCCAGCATTTT
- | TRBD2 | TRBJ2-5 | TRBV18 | CASSPKREETQYF | TGTGCCAGCTCACCAAAGCGGGAGGAGACCCAGTACTTC
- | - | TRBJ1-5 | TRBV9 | CASSVGGAGVQPQHF | TGTGCCAGCAGCGTAGGTGGCGCAGGGGTGCAGCCCCAGCATTTT
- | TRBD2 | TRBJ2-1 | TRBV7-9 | CASSRITSGGGNEQFF | TGTGCCAGCAGCCGTATAACTAGCGGGGGTGGGAATGAGCAGTTCTTC
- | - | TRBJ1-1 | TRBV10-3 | CAISEPGQKAFF | TGTGCCATCAGTGAGCCCGGACAGAAAGCTTTCTTT
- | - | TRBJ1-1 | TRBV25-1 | CASKQGKPPEAFF | TGTGCCAGCAAGCAGGGCAAGCCCCCTGAAGCTTTCTTT
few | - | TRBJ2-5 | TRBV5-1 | CASSLEPQQETQYF | TGCGCCAGCAGCTTGGAACCACAGCAAGAGACCCAGTACTTC
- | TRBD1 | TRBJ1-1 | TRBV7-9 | CASSLQGEATEAFF | TGTGCCAGCAGTTTACAGGGGGAGGCCACTGAAGCTTTCTTT
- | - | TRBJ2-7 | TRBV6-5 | CASSYSGGPSEQYF | TGTGCCAGCAGTTACTCTGGGGGCCCCTCCGAGCAGTACTTC
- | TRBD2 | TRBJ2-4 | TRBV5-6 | CASSDGLAGPKNIQYF | TGTGCCAGCAGCGACGGACTAGCGGGCCCCAAAAACATTCAGTACTTC
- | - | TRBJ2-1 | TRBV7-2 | CASSHRDSNNEQFF | TGTGCCAGCAGCCACCGGGACTCAAACAATGAGCAGTTCTTC
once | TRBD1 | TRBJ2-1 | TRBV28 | CASSLPPGQGGDNEQFF | TGTGCCAGCAGTTTACCGCCGGGACAGGGTGGGGACAATGAGCAGTTCTTC
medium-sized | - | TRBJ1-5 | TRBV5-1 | CASSFEGDQPQHF | TGCGCCAGCAGCTTCGAAGGGGATCAGCCCCAGCATTTT
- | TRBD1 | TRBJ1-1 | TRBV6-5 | CASSYGDRVNTEAFF | TGTGCCAGCAGTTATGGGGACAGAGTGAACACTGAAGCTTTCTTT
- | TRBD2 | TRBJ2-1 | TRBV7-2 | CASSPLAGGRYNEQFF | TGTGCCAGCAGCCCACTAGCGGGGGGGCGCTACAATGAGCAGTTCTTC
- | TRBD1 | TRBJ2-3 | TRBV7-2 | CASSLSGQSTDTQYF | TGTGCCAGCAGCTTATCGGGACAGAGCACAGATACGCAGTATTTT
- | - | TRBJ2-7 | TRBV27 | CAPRCRGPSSYEQYF | TGTGCCCCCCGCTGCCGAGGCCCGAGCTCCTACGAGCAGTACTTC
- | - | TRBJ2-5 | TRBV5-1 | CASSLAGGPRETQYF | TGCGCCAGCAGCTTGGCCGGGGGGCCCCGGGAGACCCAGTACTTC
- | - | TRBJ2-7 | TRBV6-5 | CASSYRQLSYEQYF | TGTGCCAGCAGTTACCGACAGCTTAGCTACGAGCAGTACTTC
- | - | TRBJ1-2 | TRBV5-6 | CASSLSGYGYTF | TGTGCCAGCAGCTTGAGCGGATATGGCTACACCTTC
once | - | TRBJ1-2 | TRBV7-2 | CASSYPVGGQSYGYTF | TGTGCCAGCAGCTATCCTGTGGGCGGACAATCATATGGCTACACCTTC
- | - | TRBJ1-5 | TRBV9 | CASSVEGLADQPQHF | TGTGCCAGCAGCGTGGAGGGGCTAGCGGATCAGCCCCAGCATTTT
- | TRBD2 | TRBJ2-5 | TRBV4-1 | CASSQDGAGGPETQYF | TGCGCCAGCAGCCAAGATGGGGCGGGGGGGCCTGAGACCCAGTACTTC